Each of the 3 T cell receptor beta chains below was sequenced from the same sample in a study of cytomegalovirus exposure and HLA in healthy donors. The PCR had 60 Vbeta and 13 Jbeta primers. Clones were read by immunoSEQ multiplex PCR, and TCRdb kept only the in-frame ones, dropping some. Among about 93,000 clones listed, roughly 79% were seen once. Sequencing was done on a sample of PBMCs. The origin of the receptors is a man in his thirties or forties in good health and CMV-seronegative.

The rearrangement links TRBV28 to TRBJ2-7, with D possibly matching TRBD1 (5 bases). The CDR3 totals 16 residues. Germline V lookup: CDR1 MDHEN, CDR2 SYDVKM. Trimming took off 5 bases at V and 0 bases at J, with 17 bases between the two ends. The CDR3 here is CASSLVTGASSYEQYF. In nucleotides, the CDR3 is TGTGCCAGCAGTCTAGTCACAGGTGCCAGCTCCTACGAGCAGTACTTC.

The rearrangement uses TRBV13 and TRBJ2-2; 7 nucleotides line up with TRBD1. J gave up 5 bases and V 0 bases, and 6 bases lay outside the gene matches. CDR1 PRHDT and CDR2 FYEKMQ come from the germline V gene (reference sequence). The CDR3 is 16 residues long. In DNA, the CDR3 is TGTGCCAGCAGCTTAGGCGAAGGGGGCGATACCGGGGAGCTGTTTTTT. Protein product: CASSLGEGGDTGELFF.

This chain joins TRBV7-9 and TRBJ2-1; 10 bases fit TRBD2. The germline V gene encodes CDR1 SEHNR and CDR2 FQNEAQ (reference sequence). After removal of 3 bases from V and 4 bases from J, the junction contained 0 bases not matched to a gene. The CDR3 consists of 14 residues. This CDR3 reads CASSLTSGYNEQFF. Here the CDR3 DNA reads TGTGCCAGCAGCTTGACTAGCGGGTACAATGAGCAGTTCTTC.